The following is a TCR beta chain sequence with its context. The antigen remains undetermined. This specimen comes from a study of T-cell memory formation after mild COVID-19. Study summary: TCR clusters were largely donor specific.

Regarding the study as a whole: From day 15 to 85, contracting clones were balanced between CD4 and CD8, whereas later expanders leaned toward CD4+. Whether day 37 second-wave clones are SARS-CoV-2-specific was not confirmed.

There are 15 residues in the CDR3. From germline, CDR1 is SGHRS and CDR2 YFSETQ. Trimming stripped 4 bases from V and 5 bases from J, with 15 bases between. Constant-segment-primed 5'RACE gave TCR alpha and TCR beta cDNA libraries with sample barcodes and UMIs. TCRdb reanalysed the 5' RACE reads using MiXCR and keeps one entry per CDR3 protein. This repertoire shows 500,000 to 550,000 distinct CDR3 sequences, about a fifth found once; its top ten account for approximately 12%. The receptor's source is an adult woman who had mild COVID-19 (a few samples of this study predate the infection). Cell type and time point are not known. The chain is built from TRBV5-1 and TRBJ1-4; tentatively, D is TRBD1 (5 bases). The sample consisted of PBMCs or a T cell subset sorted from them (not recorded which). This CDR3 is CASSVGAVENEKLFF. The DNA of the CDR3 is TGCGCCAGCAGCGTTGGGGCGGTTGAGAATGAAAAACTGTTTTTT.